This entry concerns a single T cell receptor (beta chain). The data belong to a study of blood T cell repertoires in COVID-19. The wider study: The cDNA or gDNA used as material had been derived from T cells, B-cell-depleted T cells, or PBMCs.

The data were produced by immunoSEQ multiplex PCR, yet TCRdb's version contains in-frame clones alone and is incomplete. The sample contains around 290,000 clones, 87% of which appear only once. V lost 4 bases and J lost 6; bases outside the gene matches: 4. The CDR3 has 14 residues. CDR1 and CDR2 from the germline V gene are SEHNR and FQNEAQ (reference sequence). The chain carries TRBV7-9 and TRBJ1-4; 8 positions agree with TRBD1. This sequence originates from a woman aged 45-65 years who had recovered from COVID-19. Input material: peripheral blood. For the CDR3, the DNA is TGTGCCAGCAGCTGGACAGGGATTGATGAAAAACTGTTTTTT. It is translated as CASSWTGIDEKLFF.